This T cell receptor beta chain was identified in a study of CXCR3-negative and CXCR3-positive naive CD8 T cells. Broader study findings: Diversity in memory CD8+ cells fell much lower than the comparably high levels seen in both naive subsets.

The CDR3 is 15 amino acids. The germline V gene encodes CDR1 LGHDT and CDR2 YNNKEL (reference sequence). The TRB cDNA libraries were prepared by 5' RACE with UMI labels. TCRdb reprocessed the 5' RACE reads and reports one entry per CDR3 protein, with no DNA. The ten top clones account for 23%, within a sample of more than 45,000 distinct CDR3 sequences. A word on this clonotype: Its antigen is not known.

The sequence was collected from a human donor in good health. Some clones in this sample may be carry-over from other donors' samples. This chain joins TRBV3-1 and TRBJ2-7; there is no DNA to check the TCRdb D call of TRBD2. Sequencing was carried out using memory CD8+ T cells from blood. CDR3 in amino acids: CASSSETSGDYEQYF.